The 25 T cell receptor beta chains presented below share a single source sample, sequenced in a study of T cell responses to AZD1222 COVID-19 vaccine. Method: immunoSEQ multiplex PCR; TCRdb's copy keeps in-frame clones and lacks some. Here the sample spans roughly 28,000 clones, 93% being singletons. Sequencing used peripheral blood, obtained on day 0 of AZD1222 vaccination. These receptors were collected from an adult in good health.

This clone has more than one count but fewer than ten. The chain joins TRBV7-9 to TRBJ1-2; tentatively, D is TRBD1 (6 bases). This CDR3 spans 15 amino acids. Germline CDR1 is SEHNR and CDR2 is FQNEAQ (reference sequence). Between the trimmed V and J ends, which lost 6 bases and 4 bases, there was a span of 18 bases. The CDR3 coding sequence is TGTGCCAGCAGAAGGAAACAGGGATATTTCTATGGCTACACCTTC. Its translation is CASRRKQGYFYGYTF.

The chain recombines TRBV14 with TRBJ1-4; D is undetermined. Germline CDR1 SGHDN, CDR2 FVKESK. This CDR3 comprises 14 residues. V was shortened by 6 bases and J by 6 bases, with 14 bases between the two germline ends. The chain's CDR3 is CASSPLSGDEKLFF. DNA for the CDR3: TGTGCCAGCAGTCCATTAAGTGGGGATGAAAAACTGTTTTTT.

The CDR3 DNA is TGTGCCAGCAGCTTGGCCGGACCTGACGCTGAAGCTTTCTTT. Translating it yields CASSLAGPDAEAFF. The chain joins TRBV5-4 to TRBJ1-1; D not certain. Germline V gene lookup returns CDR1 SGHNT and CDR2 YYREEE (reference sequence). V lost 0 bases and J 6 bases, leaving 12 bases between the germline ends. The CDR3 is made up of 14 amino acids.

This chain connects TRBV27 to TRBJ2-7; possibly TRBD2 for D (5 bases). CDR3 size: 13 residues. Germline CDR1 and CDR2: MNHEY and SMNVEV (reference sequence). The V end was cut by 4 bases, the J end by 4 bases, with 11 bases between. CDR3 region: CASSSADSYEQYF. As DNA, the CDR3 is TGTGCCAGCAGTTCCGCGGACTCTTACGAGCAGTACTTC.

The rearrangement links TRBV3-1 (or the pseudogene TRBV3-2) to TRBJ2-3; D unresolved. CDR1 and CDR2 (germline): LGHDT, YNNKEL (reference sequence). CDR3 length: 12 amino acids. Trimming pared 6 bases from V and 7 bases from J, leaving 11 bases between. The CDR3 loop reads CASSSEWNTQYF. CDR3 coding DNA: TGTGCCAGCAGTTCTGAGTGGAATACGCAGTATTTT.

This sequence joins TRBV4-1 and TRBJ1-4; D unclear. The V end was cut by 0 bases, the J end by 0 bases, with 8 bases between. The length of the CDR3 is 16 residues. Germline V CDR1 and CDR2: MGHRA, YSYEKL. CDR3 sequence reads: CASSQEDGPTNEKLFF. The CDR3 bases are TGCGCCAGCAGCCAAGAAGACGGACCAACTAATGAAAAACTGTTTTTT.

The rearrangement joins TRBV7-2 to TRBJ1-5; D remains ambiguous. V was shortened by 7 bases and J by 7 bases, with 11 bases between the two germline ends. Germline lookup yields CDR1 SGHTA and CDR2 FQGNSA. This CDR3 has 12 residues. In nucleotides, the CDR3 is TGTGCCAGCACCCACAGAGGCCAGCCCCAGCATTTT. The encoded protein is CASTHRGQPQHF.

The chain combines TRBV3-1 (or the pseudogene TRBV3-2) with TRBJ2-3, with no clear D. This CDR3 is built from 14 residues. Germline V gene sequence: CDR1 LGHDT, CDR2 YNNKEL (reference sequence). The V end was cut by 4 bases, the J end by 0 bases, with 8 bases between. The CDR3 region is CASSPTSSTDTQYF. The CDR3 DNA reads TGTGCCAGCAGCCCGACTTCTAGCACAGATACGCAGTATTTT.

V gene TRBV11-2 combines with J gene TRBJ1-6, with D possibly TRBD1 on 6 matching bases. The CDR3 length is 14 residues. Trimming shortened V by 10 bases and J by 10 bases, and 20 bases separated the two germline ends. Germline CDR1 and CDR2: SGHAT and FQNNGV. The CDR3 DNA is TGTGCCACCTCGGCTGGGCTAGGGGGGTCACCCCTCCACTTT. This encodes CATSAGLGGSPLHF.

The gene calls are TRBV15 and TRBJ2-7; unclear D gene. Looked up from germline, CDR1 is LNHNV and CDR2 is YYDKDF (reference sequence). The length of the CDR3 is 14 residues. V lost 3 bases, J lost 1 base, and 10 bases lay in between. The DNA for the CDR3 is TGTGCCACCAGCAGTAGGAGTCAGTCCTACGAGCAGTACTTC. This codes for CATSSRSQSYEQYF.

The gene calls are TRBV5-1 and TRBJ2-7; D is possibly TRBD1 (5 bases). This CDR3 is built from 15 residues. V shed 4 bases and J shed 2 bases, with 16 bases lying between them. Germline V CDR1 and CDR2: SGHRS, YFSETQ. The CDR3 is CASSQGPLNPYEQYF. The DNA for the CDR3 is TGCGCCAGCAGCCAGGGCCCCTTAAACCCCTACGAGCAGTACTTC.

The chain recombines TRBV13 with TRBJ1-2; D gene uncertain. The germline gives CDR1 PRHDT, CDR2 FYEKMQ (reference sequence). The CDR3 spans 13 residues. The V end lost 0 bases, the J end lost 5 bases, and 7 bases lay between the germline ends. Written as DNA, the CDR3 is TGTGCCAGCAGCTTAGGCACGGGGTATGGCTACACCTTC. Its translation is CASSLGTGYGYTF.

This clone was detected a few times. This chain joins TRBV5-4 and TRBJ1-2; D is undetermined. Trimming removed 1 base from V and 5 bases from J, with 6 bases in between. The CDR3 length is 12 residues. The germline V gene has CDR1 SGHNT and CDR2 YYREEE (reference sequence). Here the CDR3 DNA reads TGTGCCAGCAGCTTGTTTGGGTATGGCTACACCTTC. Its translation is CASSLFGYGYTF.

The chain is built from TRBV6-5 and TRBJ1-5, with D possibly TRBD1 on 5 matching bases. With 6 bases removed from V and 7 bases from J, the gap between germline ends came to 7 bases. The germline V gene has CDR1 MNHEY and CDR2 SVGAGI. This CDR3 region has 11 residues. The chain's CDR3 is CASRQVQPQHF. The CDR3 DNA sequence: TGTGCCAGCAGACAGGTCCAGCCCCAGCATTTT.

In its sample, this clone was seen once. The gene calls are TRBV7-2 and TRBJ2-1, with D maybe TRBD2 (6 bases). This CDR3 region has 19 residues. The ends were cut back, 1 base at V and 3 bases at J, with 22 bases in the middle. Germline loops: CDR1 SGHTA, CDR2 FQGNSA. The CDR3: CASSLVGSVGGNFYNEQFF. The CDR3 coding sequence is TGTGCCAGCAGCTTAGTAGGTAGCGTCGGCGGGAACTTCTACAATGAGCAGTTCTTC.

This chain connects TRBV3-1 (or the pseudogene TRBV3-2) to TRBJ1-6; D gene ambiguous. CDR1 LGHDT and CDR2 YNNKEL come from the germline V gene (reference sequence). The CDR3 consists of 16 residues. Deletions cut 3 bases from V and 5 bases from J, with 14 bases between. The CDR3 region is CASSHVLIHHNSPLHF. The CDR3 nucleotides read TGTGCCAGCAGCCACGTGCTCATACATCATAATTCACCCCTCCACTTT.

V gene TRBV10-2 combines with J gene TRBJ1-5; D ambiguous. CDR1 is WSHSY and CDR2 is SAAADI in the germline V gene. The ends were cut back, 0 bases at V and 0 bases at J, with 3 bases in the middle. There are 14 residues in the CDR3. The CDR3 reads CASSESNSNQPQHF. The CDR3 DNA reads TGCGCCAGCAGTGAGTCGAATAGCAATCAGCCCCAGCATTTT.

The chain is built from TRBV7-9 and TRBJ2-4; D is ambiguous. Germline V gene sequence: CDR1 SEHNR, CDR2 FQNEAQ (reference sequence). The CDR3 consists of 15 residues. With 4 bases removed from V and 0 bases from J, the gap between germline ends came to 10 bases. The CDR3 region is CASSSLPLAKNIQYF. The CDR3 DNA is TGTGCCAGCAGCTCCCTCCCGTTAGCCAAAAACATTCAGTACTTC.

This clone was seen only once. The V call is TRBV18, the J call TRBJ2-7; maybe TRBD1 (6 bases). CDR1 is KGHSH and CDR2 is LQKENI in the germline V gene. Trimming shortened V by 4 bases and J by 2 bases, and 15 bases separated the two germline ends. The CDR3 consists of 15 residues. CDR3 sequence (DNA): TGTGCCAGCTCACTAGTCCGGGACACCGCCTACGAGCAGTACTTC. As protein: CASSLVRDTAYEQYF.

This clone appeared a single time. The genes are TRBV19 and TRBJ2-3, with 8 bases aligning to TRBD1. CDR1 is LNHDA, CDR2 SQIVND, per germline (reference sequence). This CDR3 comprises 15 residues. V dropped 3 bases and J dropped 2; count of bases not matched to a gene: 4. The CDR3 DNA sequence: TGTGCCAGTAGTATCGGGACAGGCAACACAGATACGCAGTATTTT. Its protein is CASSIGTGNTDTQYF.

This chain connects TRBV7-2 to TRBJ2-2; D is undetermined. CDR3 length: 16 amino acids. Between the trimmed V and J ends, which lost 2 bases and 0 bases, there was a span of 10 bases. Germline-derived CDR1 and CDR2 are SGHTA and FQGNSA. CDR3 nucleotide sequence: TGTGCCAGCAGCTTACTTGCGGCGCCGAACACCGGGGAGCTGTTTTTT. Its protein is CASSLLAAPNTGELFF.

The CDR3 protein is CASSFGGGNNEQFF. The CDR3 nucleotides are TGTGCCAGCAGCTTTGGGGGGGGGAACAATGAGCAGTTCTTC. The chain uses TRBV11-2 and TRBJ2-1; the match to TRBD2 covers 7 bases. With 3 bases clipped from V and 5 bases from J, the junction kept 4 bases outside the gene matches. Looked up from germline, CDR1 is SGHAT and CDR2 is FQNNGV. The CDR3 is made up of 14 amino acids. Variable domain in full (rest from reference TRBV11-2 and TRBJ2-1): EAGVAQSPRYKIIEKRQSVAFWCNPISGHATLYWYQQILGQGPKLLIQFQNNGVVDDSQLPKDRFSAERLKGVDSTLKIQPAKLEDSAVYLCASSFGGGNNEQFFGPGTRLTVL.

V usage is TRBV30 and J usage is TRBJ2-2; the D gene is possibly TRBD2 (6 bases). Per germline, CDR1 GTSNPN and CDR2 SVGIG (reference sequence). V lost 3 bases to trimming and J lost 1 base, with 15 bases between them. The length of the CDR3 is 16 residues. The CDR3 nucleotides read TGTGCCTGGAGCAGGACTAAGACGGGGAACACCGGGGAGCTGTTTTTT. Protein sequence: CAWSRTKTGNTGELFF.

The CDR3: CASMLTGNTEAFF. CDR3 nucleotides: TGTGCCAGCATGCTAACGGGGAACACTGAAGCTTTCTTT. V usage is TRBV28 and J usage is TRBJ1-1; D remains unclear. The V gene's germline CDR1 is MDHEN and CDR2 SYDVKM. The CDR3 sequence is 13 residues long. The V and J ends lost 7 bases and 1 base respectively, with 10 bases between them.

This chain links TRBV7-9 with TRBJ2-5; D is unresolved. The germline gives CDR1 SEHNR, CDR2 FQNEAQ (reference sequence). Trimming took 3 bases from V and 4 from J, leaving 15 bases between them. This CDR3 region has 15 residues. The CDR3 region is CASSFSRNTGETQYF. CDR3 DNA sequence: TGTGCCAGCAGCTTCAGTAGGAACACTGGAGAGACCCAGTACTTC.